This T cell receptor (beta chain) was observed in a study of shared clonotypes between healthy human individuals. General study results and limits: Compared with clonotypes that all four donors shared, non-shared clonotypes had lower generation probabilities. Roughly 5.3% of naive CD4 clonotypes were common to a handful of donors. Read depth was anticipated to influence clonotype sharing among donors.

Clones were sequenced by immunoSEQ multiplex PCR, and TCRdb holds only the in-frame ones, with some missing. The table shows about 2.4 million clones, with approximately 92% occurring only once. Trimming took 2 bases from V and 2 from J, leaving 8 bases between them. The CDR3 is 14 residues long. Germline V lookup: CDR1 SGHRS, CDR2 YFSETQ. In regard to this clone: Its specificity is not known.

The J gene is TRBJ1-5, the V gene TRBV5-1, with a tentative D call TRBD1 (6 bases). This clonotype originated in a man between 18 and 29 years old in good health. The material sequenced was naive CD4+ T cells sorted from blood. Documented subset: CD45RA+ positively selected. This CDR3 is CASSFAGGNQPQHF. In DNA, the CDR3 is TGCGCCAGCAGCTTCGCAGGGGGCAATCAGCCCCAGCATTTT.